This T cell receptor beta chain was sequenced for a study of a mutant IDH1 vaccine in newly diagnosed glioma. Study background: Patients arrived already treated with radiotherapy, temozolomide, or both, most having had both.

Concerning this clone: The antigen remains unidentified.

The time point was: week 35, safety follow-up. The content of each vaccine dose was 300 ug of mutant IDH1 20-mer peptide, and topical imiquimod accompanied it. Sequenced by immunoSEQ multiplex PCR; TCRdb stores in-frame clones only, minus some. The sample consists of about 29,000 clones, over 60% of them appearing once. The source of this sequence is a man aged 50-59 years with glioma. Specimen: PBMCs, collected from a glioma patient whose treatment included an IDH1 peptide vaccine.

The CDR3 bases are TGTGCCATCACAGGGGCAGCCCTTAGTGGCTACACCTTC. It codes for CAITGAALSGYTF. The chain employs TRBV10-3 and TRBJ1-2, with a weak D call TRBD1 (6 bases). The CDR3 contains 13 residues. Germline V gene sequence: CDR1 ENHRY, CDR2 SYGVKD. Trimming shortened V by 7 bases and J by 7 bases, and 16 bases separated the two germline ends.